This T cell receptor (beta chain) was sequenced in a study of blood T cell repertoires in COVID-19. Study summary: Donors in the United States, Italy and Spain gave samples during acute or convalescent COVID-19. PBMCs, B-cell-depleted T cells, or T cells provided the cDNA or gDNA that made up the material.

CDR1 is MNHEY and CDR2 is SVGAGI in the germline V gene. The V and J ends lost 4 bases and 7 bases, in that order; junction bases with no gene match: 8. CDR3 length: 15 amino acids. The data were produced by immunoSEQ multiplex PCR, yet TCRdb's version contains in-frame clones alone and is incomplete. The table lists roughly 120,000 clones, about nine tenths of them singletons. The sample taken for sequencing was peripheral blood. V gene TRBV6-5 combines with J gene TRBJ2-1; 9 nucleotides line up with TRBD1. This TCR was recovered from a man in his fifties or sixties with active COVID-19. CDR3 nucleotide sequence: TGTGCCAGCAGTTCAGCCGGGACAGGGAGAAATGAGCAGTTCTTC. This translates into CASSSAGTGRNEQFF.